This record covers a single T cell receptor beta chain. Its cognate antigen is unknown. Healthy bone marrow donors supplied every sample. The sample comes from a study of cytomegalovirus exposure and HLA in healthy donors. The study, taken as a whole, reports: TCR beta chain V- and J-gene trimming was linked, in a later analysis, to a missense variant in DCLRE1C. Reportedly, cytomegalovirus status was diagnosed with high sensitivity and specificity. Most observed TCR sequences were rare, whereas some public TCRs were detected in many donors.

The CDR3 totals 17 residues. J was trimmed by 0 bases and V by 3 bases; bases with no gene match: 9. Germline assignment: CDR1 MGHRA and CDR2 YSYEKL. The PCR contained 60 Vbeta and 13 Jbeta primers. Measured with immunoSEQ multiplex PCR; TCRdb has only the in-frame clones, and not every one. The sample includes 45,000 to 65,000 clones. The source of this sequence is a man in his late teens or twenties in good health and CMV-seropositive. The rearrangement links TRBV4-1 to TRBJ1-1; TRBD1 matches 8 bases. Sample: PBMCs. This CDR3 reads CASSQRPRGRVNTEAFF. Here the CDR3 DNA reads TGCGCCAGCAGCCAGCGACCCAGGGGGCGCGTGAACACTGAAGCTTTCTTT.